This is a list of T cell receptor beta chains from one sample in a study of blood T cell repertoires in COVID-19. Sequencing used immunoSEQ multiplex PCR; TCRdb keeps in-frame clones, though not all of them. Of around 30,000 clones detected, around 67% appear once; the ten largest clones hold about 15%. Sequencing was done on a sample of peripheral blood. Every receptor here comes from a human donor in a cohort sampled during active COVID-19. Each CDR3 is given with its conserved first and last residue. D genes are given only for firm matches. Size tells how often a clone was seen (once, few, many) or the class of an expanded clone, and some rows leave it out.

clone_size: -
v_call: TRBV6-6
j_call: TRBJ1-2
d_call: -
cdr3_aa: CASSTTRTEMNYGYTF
cdr3_nt: TGTGCCAGCAGTACAACCCGGACAGAGATGAACTATGGCTACACCTTC

clone_size: -
v_call: TRBV30
j_call: TRBJ1-2
d_call: -
cdr3_aa: CAWSPAGGGAYGYTF
cdr3_nt: TGTGCCTGGAGTCCTGCGGGCGGGGGGGCCTATGGCTACACCTTC

clone_size: -
v_call: TRBV18
j_call: TRBJ2-3
d_call: TRBD2
cdr3_aa: CASSLTSGIKTDTQYF
cdr3_nt: TGTGCCAGCTCACTCACTAGCGGGATAAAAACAGATACGCAGTATTTT

clone_size: -
v_call: TRBV18
j_call: TRBJ1-2
d_call: TRBD1
cdr3_aa: CASSLRDRDPGGYGYTF
cdr3_nt: TGTGCCAGCTCACTACGGGACAGGGATCCCGGAGGCTATGGCTACACCTTC

clone_size: -
v_call: TRBV5-1
j_call: TRBJ2-3
d_call: -
cdr3_aa: CASSNRQGTDTQYF
cdr3_nt: TGCGCCAGCAGTAATCGACAGGGCACAGATACGCAGTATTTT

clone_size: few
v_call: TRBV3-1/TRBV3-2
j_call: TRBJ1-1
d_call: -
cdr3_aa: CASSFDSNTEAFF
cdr3_nt: TGTGCCAGCAGCTTCGACAGTAACACTGAAGCTTTCTTT

clone_size: -
v_call: TRBV5-6
j_call: TRBJ2-3
d_call: -
cdr3_aa: CASSLTGLDTQYF
cdr3_nt: TGTGCCAGCAGCTTGACAGGGCTAGATACGCAGTATTTT

clone_size: -
v_call: TRBV9
j_call: TRBJ1-3
d_call: TRBD1
cdr3_aa: CASSPGTGPISGNTIYF
cdr3_nt: TGTGCCAGCAGCCCAGGGACAGGGCCAATCTCTGGAAACACCATATATTTT

clone_size: -
v_call: TRBV29-1
j_call: TRBJ2-2
d_call: TRBD1
cdr3_aa: CSVETGQGAGELFF
cdr3_nt: TGCAGCGTTGAAACGGGACAGGGCGCCGGGGAGCTGTTTTTT

clone_size: -
v_call: TRBV7-6
j_call: TRBJ1-2
d_call: -
cdr3_aa: CASSLGFDGDYGYTF
cdr3_nt: TGTGCCAGCAGCTTAGGGTTTGACGGGGACTATGGCTACACCTTC

clone_size: -
v_call: TRBV5-1
j_call: TRBJ1-3
d_call: -
cdr3_aa: CASSPSGSVSVNTIYF
cdr3_nt: TGCGCCAGCAGCCCGAGCGGTTCCGTCTCTGTAAACACCATATATTTT

clone_size: once
v_call: TRBV4-1
j_call: TRBJ2-7
d_call: TRBD1
cdr3_aa: CASSQRWRGQVPYEQYF
cdr3_nt: TGCGCCAGCAGCCAAAGGTGGAGGGGACAGGTCCCCTACGAGCAGTACTTC

clone_size: -
v_call: TRBV29-1
j_call: TRBJ2-1
d_call: TRBD1
cdr3_aa: CSSGQDSYNEQFF
cdr3_nt: TGCAGCTCTGGACAGGACTCCTACAATGAGCAGTTCTTC

clone_size: -
v_call: TRBV19
j_call: TRBJ1-5
d_call: -
cdr3_aa: CASSIRTGISNQPQHF
cdr3_nt: TGTGCCAGTAGTATAAGAACAGGGATTAGCAATCAGCCCCAGCATTTT

clone_size: once
v_call: TRBV7-2
j_call: TRBJ2-7
d_call: TRBD1
cdr3_aa: CASSKQGTTGYEQYF
cdr3_nt: TGTGCCAGCAGCAAACAGGGGACGACAGGCTACGAGCAGTACTTC

clone_size: -
v_call: TRBV7-2
j_call: TRBJ2-1
d_call: TRBD1
cdr3_aa: CASSSSTGGYEQFF
cdr3_nt: TGTGCCAGCAGCTCCTCGACAGGGGGCTATGAGCAGTTCTTC

clone_size: -
v_call: TRBV6-5
j_call: TRBJ1-2
d_call: TRBD1
cdr3_aa: CASNIDRGKNGYTF
cdr3_nt: TGTGCCAGCAATATTGACAGGGGTAAAAATGGCTACACCTTC

clone_size: -
v_call: TRBV24-1
j_call: TRBJ2-3
d_call: -
cdr3_aa: CATSAADTQYF
cdr3_nt: TGTGCCACCAGTGCGGCAGATACGCAGTATTTT

clone_size: few
v_call: TRBV7-3
j_call: TRBJ2-2
d_call: TRBD1
cdr3_aa: CASSDWTGTNTGELFF
cdr3_nt: TGTGCCAGCAGCGACTGGACAGGGACCAACACCGGGGAGCTGTTTTTT

clone_size: many
v_call: TRBV5-6
j_call: TRBJ2-1
d_call: TRBD1
cdr3_aa: CASSFGDRAYNEQFF
cdr3_nt: TGTGCCAGCAGCTTCGGGGACAGGGCTTACAATGAGCAGTTCTTC

clone_size: -
v_call: TRBV7-3
j_call: TRBJ2-7
d_call: TRBD1
cdr3_aa: CASSFGTGDDSEQYF
cdr3_nt: TGTGCCAGCAGCTTTGGGACAGGGGACGACTCCGAGCAGTACTTC

clone_size: -
v_call: TRBV27
j_call: TRBJ1-5
d_call: -
cdr3_aa: CASSLAVNQPQHF
cdr3_nt: TGTGCCAGCAGTTTAGCAGTAAATCAGCCCCAGCATTTT

clone_size: -
v_call: TRBV15
j_call: TRBJ2-5
d_call: -
cdr3_aa: CATSRDRTAMAQYF
cdr3_nt: TGTGCCACCAGCAGAGATAGGACAGCGATGGCCCAGTACTTC

clone_size: -
v_call: TRBV3-1/TRBV3-2
j_call: TRBJ2-3
d_call: TRBD1
cdr3_aa: CASSQGTGTDTQYF
cdr3_nt: TGTGCCAGCAGCCAAGGGACAGGGACAGATACGCAGTATTTT